These 29 T cell receptor beta chains came from one sample sequenced in a study of blood T cell repertoires in COVID-19. This table comes from immunoSEQ multiplex PCR, and its TCRdb copy is limited to in-frame clones, with some not included. Of 96,000 or so clones listed, approximately 90% are singletons. The specimen was peripheral blood. Every receptor here comes from a human donor with COVID-19, enrolled during active disease. The donor label of this sample is uncertain.

V gene TRBV4-2 combines with J gene TRBJ1-3; 8 nucleotides align to TRBD1. The CDR3 contains 16 residues. After removal of 4 bases from V and 3 bases from J, the junction contained 8 bases not matched to a gene. Per the germline V gene, CDR1 is LGHNA and CDR2 is YNFKEQ. CDR3 coding DNA: TGTGCCAGCAGCCGTGAGACAGGGGTAGTTGGAAACACCATATATTTT. Protein product: CASSRETGVVGNTIYF.

The chain uses TRBV30 and TRBJ1-5, with unresolved D. This CDR3 region has 12 residues. Germline V gene lookup returns CDR1 GTSNPN and CDR2 SVGIG (reference sequence). Trimming took off 5 bases at V and 0 bases at J, with 5 bases between the two ends. CDR3 sequence (DNA): TGTGCCTGGGGATATAGCAATCAGCCCCAGCATTTT. As protein: CAWGYSNQPQHF. Combining the CDR3 with reference TRBV30 and TRBJ1-5 gives the whole variable domain SQTIHQWPATLVQPVGSPLSLECTVEGTSNPNLYWYRQAAGRGLQLLFYSVGIGQISSEVPQNLSASRPQDRQFILSSKKLLLSDSGFYLCAWGYSNQPQHFGDGTRLSIL.

The CDR3 protein is CASSRLNYGYTF. Written as DNA, the CDR3 is TGTGCCAGCAGTCGCCTAAACTATGGCTACACCTTC. This chain links TRBV12-3 or TRBV12-4 with TRBJ1-2; D gene ambiguous. The CDR3 covers 12 residues. V was shortened by 5 bases and J by 2 bases, with 6 bases between the two germline ends.

V is TRBV10-3 and J is TRBJ2-2; TRBD2 aligns across 12 bases. The junction had 3 bases not matched to a gene; V was cut back by 4 bases and J by 0 bases. Germline V lookup: CDR1 ENHRY, CDR2 SYGVKD. The CDR3 has 17 amino acids. CDR3 amino acids: CAISGTSGAANTGELFF. The DNA of the CDR3 is TGTGCCATCAGTGGGACTAGCGGGGCTGCGAACACCGGGGAGCTGTTTTTT.

This clone was found a few times. V gene TRBV19 combines with J gene TRBJ2-5, with D possibly being TRBD1 (5 bases). The CDR3 runs to 15 residues. The germline gives CDR1 LNHDA, CDR2 SQIVND (reference sequence). V dropped 6 bases and J dropped 0 bases, with 14 bases sitting between them. This CDR3 is CASRRQITDQETQYF. DNA of the CDR3: TGTGCCAGTAGAAGACAGATCACAGACCAAGAGACCCAGTACTTC.

This chain links TRBV2 with TRBJ1-2, with a tentative D call TRBD1 (6 bases). This CDR3 contains 15 residues. Deletions cut 4 bases from V and 0 bases from J, with 12 bases between. Germline CDR1 is SNHLY and CDR2 is FYNNEI. CDR3 loop: CASSAATGPNYGYTF. CDR3 nucleotide sequence: TGTGCCAGCAGTGCTGCGACAGGACCTAACTATGGCTACACCTTC. The full variable domain, completed using reference TRBV2 and TRBJ1-2, is EPEVTQTPSHQVTQMGQEVILRCVPISNHLYFYWYRQILGQKVEFLVSFYNNEISEKSEIFDDQFSVERPDGSNFTLKIRSTKLEDSAMYFCASSAATGPNYGYTFGSGTRLTVV.

The chain links TRBV7-6 to TRBJ2-3; 11 bases line up with TRBD2. CDR1 is SGHVS and CDR2 is FNYEAQ in the germline V gene. CDR3 length: 15 residues. J gave up 7 bases and V 5 bases, and 8 bases lay outside the gene matches. The CDR3 DNA reads as TGTGCCAGCAGCCTAACCGGGACTAGCGGCTATACGCAGTATTTT. Its protein product is CASSLTGTSGYTQYF.

The chain joins TRBV7-9 to TRBJ1-1; unclear D gene. Germline V gene lookup returns CDR1 SEHNR and CDR2 FQNEAQ (reference sequence). The CDR3 runs 14 residues. The V end was cut by 8 bases, the J end by 0 bases, with 13 bases between. The CDR3 loop is CASGRDFMNTEAFF. In DNA, the CDR3 is TGTGCCAGCGGTAGAGACTTCATGAACACTGAAGCTTTCTTT.

The chain has TRBV11-2 and TRBJ2-7; 8 bases agree with TRBD1. The J segment lost 2 bases and the V segment lost 5 bases, leaving 8 bases of the junction unmatched. The CDR3 length is 15 residues. In germline, CDR1 is SGHAT, CDR2 FQNNGV. In DNA, the CDR3 is TGTGCCAGCAGCCTGGGACAGGTGATGGCCTACGAGCAGTACTTC. It codes for CASSLGQVMAYEQYF.

The gene calls are TRBV4-1 and TRBJ2-4; D is unresolved. The CDR3 length is 15 residues. Germline lookup yields CDR1 MGHRA and CDR2 YSYEKL. Trimming stripped 3 bases from V and 5 bases from J, with 14 bases between. CDR3 coding DNA: TGCGCCAGCAGCCAGATTGCCGGGTTGGAAAACATTCAGTACTTC. It specifies CASSQIAGLENIQYF.

The chain is built from TRBV25-1 and TRBJ2-1; D is possibly TRBD2 (6 bases). V was trimmed by 4 bases and J by 4 bases, leaving 17 bases between them. The CDR3 totals 16 residues. CDR1 and CDR2 from the germline V gene are MGHDK and SYGVNS. The CDR3 nucleotides read TGTGCCAGCAGTGGGCGGGACCACGGGCTTTACAATGAGCAGTTCTTC. Encoded protein: CASSGRDHGLYNEQFF.

DNA for the CDR3: TGCGCCAGCAGCTTGGAAGGGACAGCTAATTCACCCCTCCACTTT. Translation: CASSLEGTANSPLHF. This chain uses TRBV5-1 with TRBJ1-6, with 7 nucleotides matching TRBD1. Per the germline V gene, CDR1 is SGHRS and CDR2 is YFSETQ. V lost 0 bases to trimming and J lost 6 bases; unmatched junction nucleotides: 3. The CDR3 extends over 15 amino acids. The complete variable domain, with remaining parts taken from reference TRBV5-1 and TRBJ1-6, reads KAGVTQTPRYLIKTRGQQVTLSCSPISGHRSVSWYQQTPGQGLQFLFEYFSETQRNKGNFPGRFSGRQFSNSRSEMNVSTLELGDSALYLCASSLEGTANSPLHFGNGTRLTVT.

This clone was detected once. The rearrangement uses TRBV4-2 and TRBJ1-5; TRBD1 might be the D (6 bases). There are 16 residues in the CDR3. V was clipped by 4 bases and J by 4 bases, with 17 bases between them. Looked up from germline, CDR1 is LGHNA and CDR2 is YNFKEQ. The chain's CDR3 is CASSPRPGAENQPQHF. The CDR3 bases are TGTGCCAGCAGCCCAAGACCAGGGGCCGAGAATCAGCCCCAGCATTTT.

This chain links TRBV5-1 with TRBJ2-1; TRBD2 matches 12 bases. There are 16 residues in the CDR3. Germline V gives CDR1 SGHRS, CDR2 YFSETQ. Unmatched junction bases numbered 4, after V lost 0 bases and J lost 6 bases. The CDR3 sequence is CASSLGLAGVVNEQFF. For the CDR3, the DNA is TGCGCCAGCAGCTTGGGACTAGCGGGGGTCGTCAATGAGCAGTTCTTC.

This clone was found a few times. The sample carries other DNA sequences with the same CDR3. J is TRBJ1-2 and V is TRBV27; 9 bases match TRBD1. Germline loops: CDR1 MNHEY, CDR2 SMNVEV (reference sequence). CDR3 length: 13 amino acids. V dropped 8 bases and J dropped 8; count of bases not matched to a gene: 9. The DNA for the CDR3 is TGTGCCAGCTCGGGGGACAGGGTGAAAGGCTACACCTTC. It is translated as CASSGDRVKGYTF.

V usage is TRBV19 and J usage is TRBJ2-2; unclear D gene. The CDR3 extends over 15 amino acids. Germline CDR1 is LNHDA and CDR2 is SQIVND (reference sequence). V was trimmed by 3 bases and J by 7 bases, leaving 15 bases between them. The CDR3 region is CASSIRLQSFGELFF. The CDR3 DNA reads as TGTGCCAGTAGTATTAGATTACAGAGCTTCGGGGAGCTGTTTTTT.

In its sample, this clone was seen once. V and J are TRBV10-1 and TRBJ2-3; D perhaps matches TRBD2 (7 bases). This CDR3 is built from 16 residues. Germline CDR1 is WNHNN and CDR2 is SYGVQD (reference sequence). Trimming removed 8 bases from V and 5 bases from J, with 23 bases in between. The CDR3 loop is CASAEGGTRRRDTQYF. The DNA for the CDR3 is TGCGCCAGCGCCGAGGGAGGGACAAGGCGGAGAGATACGCAGTATTTT.

The chain employs TRBV9 and TRBJ2-1; no clear D gene. V was trimmed by 0 bases and J by 0 bases, leaving 13 bases between them. Germline CDR1 reads SGDLS; CDR2 reads YYNGEE. The CDR3 is made up of 17 amino acids. CDR3 nucleotides: TGTGCCAGCAGCGTAGCCCCCTCGGTTATCTCCTACAATGAGCAGTTCTTC. Translating gives CASSVAPSVISYNEQFF.

The chain is built from TRBV11-3 and TRBJ2-7; 9 nucleotides match TRBD1. The CDR3 sequence is 14 residues long. Trimming removed 2 bases from V and 5 bases from J; junction bases left unmatched: 4. Per germline, CDR1 SGHNT and CDR2 YENEEA. The CDR3 loop is CASSLYDRGNEQYF. CDR3 in DNA: TGTGCCAGCAGCTTATATGACAGGGGGAACGAGCAGTACTTC.

The chain uses TRBV7-3 and TRBJ2-1, with D possibly being TRBD1 (6 bases). Germline CDR1 SGHTA, CDR2 FQGTGA. CDR3 length equals 14 residues. Deletions cut 4 bases from V and 8 bases from J, with 15 bases between. The CDR3 region is CASSYSGVGDEQFF. CDR3 sequence (DNA): TGTGCCAGCAGCTACTCAGGGGTCGGCGATGAGCAGTTCTTC.

This chain joins TRBV5-1 and TRBJ1-3; D may be TRBD1 (5 bases). Trimming cost V 1 base and J 0 bases, with 14 bases left between them. The germline V gene encodes CDR1 SGHRS and CDR2 YFSETQ. The CDR3 is 17 residues long. CDR3 in amino acids: CASSLIGEPGSGNTIYF. CDR3 sequence (DNA): TGCGCCAGCAGCTTGATAGGGGAACCTGGCTCTGGAAACACCATATATTTT.

This chain uses TRBV4-1 with TRBJ1-5, with a tentative D call TRBD1 (6 bases). The CDR3 runs 17 residues. The germline V gene encodes CDR1 MGHRA and CDR2 YSYEKL. The V and J ends lost 4 bases and 5 bases respectively, with 21 bases between them. CDR3 bases: TGCGCCAGCAGCCCCCCTGGGACAACTCTGGGGGATCAGCCCCAGCATTTT. Its translation: CASSPPGTTLGDQPQHF.

A single count supports this clone. This sequence joins TRBV9 and TRBJ2-5; 8 bases agree with TRBD2. The junction had 18 bases not matched to a gene; V was cut back by 0 bases and J by 5 bases. Germline loops: CDR1 SGDLS, CDR2 YYNGEE. The CDR3 has 19 residues. CDR3 amino acids: CASSVEGDLVAGRLETQYF. In nucleotides, the CDR3 is TGTGCCAGCAGCGTAGAGGGGGACTTGGTAGCGGGAAGGTTGGAGACCCAGTACTTC.

This sequence joins TRBV19 and TRBJ2-1, with 8 positions matching TRBD1. The CDR3 runs to 14 residues. The trim removed 3 bases at V and 9 bases at J, leaving 7 bases unmatched. Germline lookup yields CDR1 LNHDA and CDR2 SQIVND (reference sequence). The CDR3 region is CASSIRTGFTEQFF. In nucleotides, the CDR3 is TGTGCCAGTAGTATCAGGACAGGGTTCACTGAGCAGTTCTTC.

The chain combines TRBV5-5 with TRBJ2-7, with 9 nucleotides matching TRBD1. Germline CDR1 is SGHKS and CDR2 is YYEKEE (reference sequence). V was pared by 6 bases and J by 0 bases, with 4 bases of the junction left unmatched. This CDR3 spans 14 amino acids. The CDR3 loop is CASTRDRDSYEQYF. The CDR3 bases are TGTGCCAGCACCCGGGACAGGGACTCCTACGAGCAGTACTTC.

The chain uses TRBV10-2 and TRBJ2-7; D is possibly TRBD1 (5 bases). CDR3 length: 13 amino acids. Germline V gene lookup returns CDR1 WSHSY and CDR2 SAAADI. V was pared by 6 bases and J by 0 bases, with 9 bases between. For the CDR3, the DNA is TGCGCCAGCAGCCGACAGACCTCCTACGAGCAGTACTTC. This sequence encodes CASSRQTSYEQYF.

The genes are TRBV5-4 and TRBJ1-3; D is possibly TRBD1 (6 bases). Trimming shortened V by 2 bases and J by 4 bases, and 19 bases separated the two germline ends. Germline V gene data show CDR1 as SGHNT and CDR2 as YYREEE (reference sequence). The CDR3 is 17 amino acids. CDR3: CASSFMGASKSGNTIYF. CDR3 bases: TGTGCCAGCAGCTTTATGGGGGCCTCAAAGTCCGGAAACACCATATATTTT.

The chain recombines TRBV5-7 with TRBJ2-5, with a possible D match to TRBD1 (6 bases). TRBV5-7 has ORF status, its function being uncertain. CDR3 length equals 16 residues. Trimming pared 4 bases from V and 1 base from J, leaving 17 bases between. The CDR3 region has the DNA TGTGCCAGCAGCCCAGGCCGCCTGGGGGCCCAAGAGACCCAGTACTTC. As protein: CASSPGRLGAQETQYF.

This chain uses TRBV9 with TRBJ2-1; 9 bases map to TRBD1. With V trimmed by 7 bases and J by 3 bases, 5 bases remained unmatched. Germline CDR1 SGDLS, CDR2 YYNGEE. This CDR3 spans 14 amino acids. The CDR3 DNA sequence: TGTGCCAGCTCCGGGACAGGGCACTACAATGAGCAGTTCTTC. This codes for CASSGTGHYNEQFF.